The source of this T cell receptor beta chain is a study of identical twins. This clonotype was seen many times. MiXCR was run by TCRdb on the 5' RACE reads, yielding one entry per CDR3 protein. This sample has roughly 150,000 distinct CDR3 sequences, with roughly 3.5% found just once. Sequencing was performed on memory T cells sorted from blood. This receptor was taken from a man between 18 and 29 years old in good health.

The DNA of the CDR3 is TGTGCCAGCAGCCAAGCCACCGCAGCTAGCACAGATACGCAGTATTTT. Translating gives CASSQATAASTDTQYF. This chain joins TRBV3-1 and TRBJ2-3; the D is unclear. V was trimmed by 1 base and J by 0 bases, leaving 11 bases between them. The length of the CDR3 is 16 residues. Germline V gene data show CDR1 as LGHDT and CDR2 as YNNKEL (reference sequence).